This T cell receptor (beta chain) came from a study of blood T cell repertoires in COVID-19. Across the study: COVID-19 samples collected from the United States, Italy and Spain covered acute and convalescent phases. From T cells, B-cell-depleted T cells, or PBMCs came the material, which was cDNA or gDNA.

In the authors' methods: The authors estimated nucleated cell counts from reference gene primer amplification. TCRdb's copy holds only in-frame clones and misses some; the assay was immunoSEQ multiplex PCR. For V, J and clone size, that table is used; D and trimming come from the DNA. The table includes about 220,000 clones, roughly 84% detected once. The CDR3 consists of 15 residues. Germline V gene data show CDR1 as ENHRY and CDR2 as SYGVKD. V was trimmed by 0 bases and J by 1 base, leaving 9 bases between them. This TCR was sampled from a man aged 35-49 years who had recovered from COVID-19. Material for sequencing was peripheral blood. This chain connects TRBV10-3 to TRBJ1-2; no definite D call. Written as DNA, the CDR3 is TGTGCCATCAGTGAGTCGGCGACACTTAACTATGGCTACACCTTC. Residues: CAISESATLNYGYTF.